The 24 T cell receptor beta chains in this list originate from one sample, sequenced in a study of cytomegalovirus exposure and HLA in healthy donors. The primer mix had 60 Vbeta and 13 Jbeta primers. Repertoires were generated with immunoSEQ multiplex PCR, while TCRdb's copy carries only in-frame clones and drops some. The sample records just over 150,000 clones, approximately 85% being singletons. The sequencing sample was made of PBMCs. These receptors all stem from a woman aged 18-29 years in good health and CMV-seronegative.

The V call is TRBV5-8, the J call TRBJ2-3; D may be TRBD1 (6 bases). Germline V CDR1 and CDR2: SGHTS, YDEGEE. V was clipped by 0 bases and J by 2 bases, with 10 bases between them. The CDR3 contains 15 residues. CDR3 amino acids: CASSLEGHPTDTQYF. The CDR3 nucleotides are TGTGCCAGCAGCTTGGAGGGACATCCCACAGATACGCAGTATTTT.

The V and J genes are TRBV29-1 and TRBJ2-7; 12 bases map to TRBD2. J lost 0 bases, V lost 6 bases, and 6 bases had no gene match. Germline loops: CDR1 SQVTM, CDR2 ANQGSEA. The CDR3 consists of 15 residues. CDR3 coding DNA: TGCAGCGTGGCGGGACTAGCGGGCCACTCCTACGAGCAGTACTTC. Amino acids: CSVAGLAGHSYEQYF.

The J gene is TRBJ1-5, the V gene TRBV30, with a weak D call TRBD1 (6 bases). Germline V gives CDR1 GTSNPN, CDR2 SVGIG (reference sequence). V was clipped by 2 bases and J by 0 bases, with 11 bases between them. The CDR3 consists of 15 residues. This CDR3 is CAWSSTGHSNQPQHF. CDR3 nucleotide sequence: TGTGCCTGGAGTTCAACAGGGCATAGCAATCAGCCCCAGCATTTT.

This sequence joins TRBV2 and TRBJ2-7, with 9 bases matching TRBD1. The J segment lost 3 bases and the V segment lost 1 base, leaving 7 bases of the junction unmatched. CDR3 size: 16 residues. CDR1 is SNHLY and CDR2 is FYNNEI in the germline V gene. CDR3 DNA sequence: TGTGCCAGCAGTGAAGTCCTCGGGACAGGGATCTACGAGCAGTACTTC. It is translated as CASSEVLGTGIYEQYF.

This chain uses TRBV28 with TRBJ1-4, with TRBD1 as a possible D gene (5 bases). Germline V lookup: CDR1 MDHEN, CDR2 SYDVKM. CDR3 length equals 18 residues. The ends were cut back, 3 bases at V and 2 bases at J, with 19 bases in the middle. The CDR3 nucleotides are TGTGCCAGCAGTTTTTCTTGGAGGCCGGAGGGGACTAATGAAAAACTGTTTTTT. This encodes CASSFSWRPEGTNEKLFF.

The CDR3 reads CASSIGAQSYGKLFF. The CDR3 nucleotides read TGTGCCAGTAGTATTGGGGCACAGAGTTATGGAAAACTGTTTTTT. V usage is TRBV19 and J usage is TRBJ1-4, with D maybe TRBD1 (5 bases). Trimming stripped 3 bases from V and 10 bases from J, with 18 bases between. The CDR3 extends over 15 amino acids. Germline V lookup: CDR1 LNHDA, CDR2 SQIVND (reference sequence).

This clone has only a few counts. The V gene is TRBV6-6, the J gene TRBJ1-1, with D unresolved. The CDR3 sequence is 15 residues long. The germline CDR1 and CDR2 sequences are MNHNY and SVGAGI (reference sequence). Trimming cost V 0 bases and J 1 base, with 9 bases left between them. The CDR3 DNA follows: TGTGCCAGCAGTTACTCGAGTAGTAAGAACACTGAAGCTTTCTTT. Translating it yields CASSYSSSKNTEAFF.

This rearrangement joins TRBV12-5 to TRBJ2-5; 8 positions agree with TRBD2. Germline CDR1 reads LGHNT; CDR2 reads FRNRAP. Germline trimming cut 5 bases from V and 5 bases from J; bases unmatched to any gene: 16. There are 17 residues in the CDR3. The CDR3 DNA follows: TGTGCTAGTGGTCCCTTGTCTAGCGGGTATAGCGGGGAGACCCAGTACTTC. It codes for CASGPLSSGYSGETQYF.

The gene calls are TRBV2 and TRBJ1-2; no clear D gene. In germline, CDR1 is SNHLY, CDR2 FYNNEI. Trimming pared 4 bases from V and 8 bases from J, leaving 17 bases between. This CDR3 is 14 amino acids long. The CDR3 region is CASSVLGPGSGYTF. CDR3 DNA: TGTGCCAGCAGTGTACTAGGGCCCGGGTCGGGCTACACCTTC. Based on the CDR3 plus reference TRBV2 and TRBJ1-2, the full variable domain is EPEVTQTPSHQVTQMGQEVILRCVPISNHLYFYWYRQILGQKVEFLVSFYNNEISEKSEIFDDQFSVERPDGSNFTLKIRSTKLEDSAMYFCASSVLGPGSGYTFGSGTRLTVV.

The V gene is TRBV19, the J gene TRBJ1-2, with a tentative D call TRBD1 (6 bases). V lost 3 bases to trimming and J lost 5 bases, with 16 bases between them. The CDR3 contains 15 residues. Germline V gene data show CDR1 as LNHDA and CDR2 as SQIVND (reference sequence). CDR3 bases: TGTGCCAGTAGTATGGAGACAGGACGATTATATGGCTACACCTTC. Amino acids: CASSMETGRLYGYTF. The full variable domain, with the rest looked up from reference TRBV19 and TRBJ1-2, is DGGITQSPKYLFRKEGQNVTLSCEQNLNHDAMYWYRQDPGQGLRLIYYSQIVNDFQKGDIAEGYSVSREKKESFPLTVTSAQKNPTAFYLCASSMETGRLYGYTFGSGTRLTVV.

The V call is TRBV19, the J call TRBJ2-7; 11 bases map to TRBD1. The germline CDR1 and CDR2 sequences are LNHDA and SQIVND (reference sequence). V lost 5 bases to trimming and J lost 3 bases; unmatched junction nucleotides: 3. The CDR3 sequence is 14 residues long. CDR3 sequence (DNA): TGTGCCAGTAGTGTCGGGACAGGGGGCTACGAGCAGTACTTC. Amino acids: CASSVGTGGYEQYF.

The V call is TRBV10-1, the J call TRBJ2-5; weak D call: TRBD1 (5 bases). The CDR3 totals 14 residues. The V end was cut by 5 bases, the J end by 5 bases, with 15 bases between. Germline loops: CDR1 WNHNN, CDR2 SYGVQD (reference sequence). The DNA for the CDR3 is TGCGCCAGCAGTCCCAGGGTTCTGCCGGAGACCCAGTACTTC. Protein product: CASSPRVLPETQYF.

The chain couples TRBV7-3 to TRBJ2-3; 11 bases agree with TRBD1. V trimming: 2 bases; J trimming: 5 bases; junction bases outside the gene matches: 3. The CDR3 runs to 15 residues. Germline CDR1 reads SGHTA; CDR2 reads FQGTGA. The CDR3 DNA reads TGTGCCAGCAGCTTAGGACAGGGGGCCGGAGATACGCAGTATTTT. This codes for CASSLGQGAGDTQYF.

The chain joins TRBV9 to TRBJ2-5, with 10 bases identical to TRBD2. The germline CDR1 and CDR2 sequences are SGDLS and YYNGEE. J was trimmed by 1 base and V by 0 bases; bases with no gene match: 3. This CDR3 comprises 16 residues. The CDR3 sequence is CASSVGLAGLQETQYF. The CDR3 bases are TGTGCCAGCAGCGTAGGACTAGCGGGTCTCCAAGAGACCCAGTACTTC.

The CDR3 DNA is TGTGCCAGCAGTCAGGGACAGGCTAACACCGGGGAGCTGTTTTTT. Translated: CASSQGQANTGELFF. V is TRBV7-9 and J is TRBJ2-2; 8 bases are a match to TRBD1. J gave up 2 bases and V 6 bases, and 5 bases lay outside the gene matches. Germline values: CDR1 SEHNR, CDR2 FQNEAQ (reference sequence). CDR3 length: 15 residues.

The chain is built from TRBV18 and TRBJ2-3, with TRBD2 matching 13 bases. Unmatched junction bases numbered 3, after V lost 3 bases and J lost 0 bases. This CDR3 is 17 amino acids long. In germline, CDR1 is KGHSH, CDR2 LQKENI. The CDR3 here is CASSPGLAGPSTDTQYF. DNA for the CDR3: TGTGCCAGCTCACCGGGACTAGCGGGGCCTAGCACAGATACGCAGTATTTT.

The gene calls are TRBV5-1 and TRBJ1-1, with 8 bases that match TRBD1. CDR1 is SGHRS, CDR2 YFSETQ, per germline. This CDR3 is built from 23 residues. V shed 2 bases and J 0 bases; nucleotides not matched to a gene: 27. The CDR3 nucleotides read TGCGCCAGCAGCTTCACTCGGGGGACAGGTTTTTTAATCGGCCGAACTTTGAACACTGAAGCTTTCTTT. Translation gives CASSFTRGTGFLIGRTLNTEAFF.

The chain uses TRBV7-2 and TRBJ2-3; 7 bases line up with TRBD1. V lost 5 bases to trimming and J lost 4 bases; unmatched junction nucleotides: 6. Germline V lookup: CDR1 SGHTA, CDR2 FQGNSA. This CDR3 contains 14 residues. The CDR3 spells CASSPRQGPDTQYF. The CDR3 DNA sequence: TGTGCCAGCAGCCCTAGACAGGGCCCAGATACGCAGTATTTT.

This clone has just a few counts. The chain is built from TRBV6-1 and TRBJ2-7; 9 bases line up with TRBD1. Germline trimming cut 3 bases from V and 4 bases from J; bases unmatched to any gene: 7. Germline V gene sequence: CDR1 MNHNS, CDR2 SASEGT. This CDR3 has 15 amino acids. The CDR3 bases are TGTGCCAGCAGTGACCCCCACAGGGGGCAATACGAGCAGTACTTC. Translating it yields CASSDPHRGQYEQYF.

The J gene is TRBJ2-5, the V gene TRBV28; 14 bases map to TRBD2. V lost 5 bases to trimming and J lost 5 bases; unmatched junction nucleotides: 10. CDR3 length equals 17 residues. Germline CDR1 and CDR2: MDHEN and SYDVKM. For the CDR3, the DNA is TGTGCCAGCAGTCCCCCGGGACTAGCGGGGGTCCAGGAGACCCAGTACTTC. It yields the protein CASSPPGLAGVQETQYF.

The V gene is TRBV11-3, the J gene TRBJ2-3; tentatively, D is TRBD2 (5 bases). With 3 bases removed from V and 2 bases from J, the gap between germline ends came to 9 bases. The CDR3 length is 14 residues. The germline V gene encodes CDR1 SGHNT and CDR2 YENEEA. DNA for the CDR3: TGTGCCAGCAGCTTGGGCGGGCCCACAGATACGCAGTATTTT. Its translation: CASSLGGPTDTQYF.

This chain links TRBV7-2 with TRBJ1-5, with 10 bases that match TRBD1. After removal of 3 bases from V and 7 bases from J, the junction contained 6 bases not matched to a gene. The CDR3 is 15 residues long. Germline V CDR1 and CDR2: SGHTA, FQGNSA. As DNA, the CDR3 is TGTGCCAGCAGCTTTGACAGGGGGCGCGGACAGCCCCAGCATTTT. The encoded protein is CASSFDRGRGQPQHF.

This clone came up a few times. The chain couples TRBV19 to TRBJ2-2; possibly TRBD2 for D (6 bases). With 4 bases removed from V and 8 bases from J, the gap between germline ends came to 14 bases. This CDR3 has 14 residues. Looked up from germline, CDR1 is LNHDA and CDR2 is SQIVND (reference sequence). The CDR3 DNA is TGTGCCAGTAGTACCGGGACTCCCGTAGGGGAGCTGTTTTTT. Translated: CASSTGTPVGELFF. Complete variable domain (other parts from reference TRBV19 and TRBJ2-2): DGGITQSPKYLFRKEGQNVTLSCEQNLNHDAMYWYRQDPGQGLRLIYYSQIVNDFQKGDIAEGYSVSREKKESFPLTVTSAQKNPTAFYLCASSTGTPVGELFFGEGSRLTVL.

The chain uses TRBV16 and TRBJ2-7; maybe TRBD2 (6 bases). Germline V lookup: CDR1 KGHSY, CDR2 FQNENV. V was pared by 0 bases and J by 2 bases, with 8 bases between. CDR3 length: 14 residues. The CDR3 loop is CASSQSGGTYEQYF. The DNA for the CDR3 is TGTGCCAGCAGCCAATCGGGAGGAACCTACGAGCAGTACTTC.